This TCR beta chain comes out of a study of Ad26.COV2.S vaccination and SARS-CoV-2 variants. Background on the study: A participant enrolled in the COV1001 Ad26.COV2.S trial arm provided the sample.

As for treatment: around 19 received Ad26.COV2.S at low or high dose, single or two shots; 5 received placebo; per-sample allocation not given. Samples came from day 63 after the first vaccine or placebo injection. Immunization relied on an Ad26 vector, which expressed Wuhan-strain SARS-CoV-2 spike. The data were produced by immunoSEQ multiplex PCR, yet TCRdb's version contains in-frame clones alone and is incomplete. The table lists nearly 400,000 clones, about nine tenths of them singletons, with 1.5% to 2% in the top ten. In the case of this clone: No antigen is known for it.

Deletions cut 1 base from V and 7 bases from J, with 8 bases between. CDR1 SGHVS and CDR2 FNYEAQ come from the germline V gene. This CDR3 is 13 amino acids long. Study-wide results and limits: Similar non-spike TCR breadth was seen in vaccine and placebo recipients. The breadth of spike-specific CD8+ and CD4+ T cell responses after vaccination was reportedly substantial.

This receptor was obtained from a person aged 18-65 years who received the Ad26.COV2.S COVID-19 vaccine or a placebo. The sample consisted of peripheral blood, taken in a trial of Ad26.COV2.S vaccine versus placebo. The chain combines TRBV7-6 with TRBJ1-5; no clear D. For the CDR3, the DNA is TGTGCCAGCAGCTTAGGATTAGGGCAGCCCCAGCATTTT. It is translated as CASSLGLGQPQHF.